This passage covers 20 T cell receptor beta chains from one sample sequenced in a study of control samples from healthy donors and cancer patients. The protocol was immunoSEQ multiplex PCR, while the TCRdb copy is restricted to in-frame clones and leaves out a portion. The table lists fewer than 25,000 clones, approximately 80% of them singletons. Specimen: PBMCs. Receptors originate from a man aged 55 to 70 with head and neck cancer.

The CDR3 sequence: CATSGGASENYGYTF. The DNA for the CDR3 is TGTGCCACCAGTGGAGGGGCTTCGGAGAACTATGGCTACACCTTC. The chain combines TRBV24-1 with TRBJ1-2; perhaps TRBD1 as D (5 bases). V was shortened by 5 bases and J by 2 bases, with 14 bases between the two germline ends. CDR3 length: 15 amino acids. In germline, CDR1 is KGHDR, CDR2 SFDVKD.

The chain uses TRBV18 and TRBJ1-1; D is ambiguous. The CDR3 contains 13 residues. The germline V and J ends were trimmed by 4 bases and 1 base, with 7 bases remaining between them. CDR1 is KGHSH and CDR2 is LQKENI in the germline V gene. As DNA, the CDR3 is TGTGCCAGCTCACAAGCGGGGAACACTGAAGCTTTCTTT. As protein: CASSQAGNTEAFF.

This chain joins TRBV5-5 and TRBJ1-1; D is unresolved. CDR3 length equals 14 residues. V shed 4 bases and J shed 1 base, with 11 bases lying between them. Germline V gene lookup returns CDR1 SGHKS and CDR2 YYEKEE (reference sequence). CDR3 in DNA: TGTGCCAGCAGCACCGAGCAGTGGAACACTGAAGCTTTCTTT. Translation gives CASSTEQWNTEAFF.

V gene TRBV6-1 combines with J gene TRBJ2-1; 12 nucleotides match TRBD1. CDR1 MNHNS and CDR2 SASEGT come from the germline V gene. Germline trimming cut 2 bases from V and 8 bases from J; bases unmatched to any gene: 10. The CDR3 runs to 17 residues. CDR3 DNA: TGTGCCAGCAGTGAATTTCTGGGGACAGGGGGCATCGATGAGCAGTTCTTC. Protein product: CASSEFLGTGGIDEQFF.

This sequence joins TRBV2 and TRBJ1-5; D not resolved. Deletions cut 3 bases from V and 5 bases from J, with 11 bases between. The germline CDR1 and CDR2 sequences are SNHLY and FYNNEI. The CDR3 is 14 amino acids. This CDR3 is CASSDSTSYQPQHF. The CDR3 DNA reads TGTGCCAGCAGTGACAGTACAAGCTATCAGCCCCAGCATTTT.

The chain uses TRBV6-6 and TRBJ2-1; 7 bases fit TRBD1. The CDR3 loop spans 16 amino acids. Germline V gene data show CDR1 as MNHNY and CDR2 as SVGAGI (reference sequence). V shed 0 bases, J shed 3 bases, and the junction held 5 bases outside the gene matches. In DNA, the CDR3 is TGTGCCAGCAGTTACTCCCTGACAGGGCTCTACAATGAGCAGTTCTTC. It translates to CASSYSLTGLYNEQFF.

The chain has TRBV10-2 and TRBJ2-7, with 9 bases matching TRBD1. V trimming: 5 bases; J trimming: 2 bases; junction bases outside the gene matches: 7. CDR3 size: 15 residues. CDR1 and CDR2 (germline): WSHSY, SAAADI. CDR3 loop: CASSIGTGGPYEQYF. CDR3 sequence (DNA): TGCGCCAGCAGTATCGGCACAGGGGGCCCCTACGAGCAGTACTTC.

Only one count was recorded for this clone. CDR3 in amino acids: CASLFSGRGTEAFF. The CDR3, as DNA: TGTGCCAGCCTCTTCTCGGGGAGGGGCACTGAAGCTTTCTTT. The chain combines TRBV28 with TRBJ1-1, with a weak D call TRBD1 (5 bases). The germline CDR1 and CDR2 sequences are MDHEN and SYDVKM. The germline V and J ends were trimmed by 8 bases and 4 bases, with 17 bases remaining between them. The CDR3 has 14 residues.

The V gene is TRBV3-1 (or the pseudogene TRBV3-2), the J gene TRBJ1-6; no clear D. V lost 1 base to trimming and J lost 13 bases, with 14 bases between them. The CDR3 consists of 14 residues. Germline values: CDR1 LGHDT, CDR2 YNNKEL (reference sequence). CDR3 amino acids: CASSQARGCAPLHF. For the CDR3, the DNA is TGTGCCAGCAGCCAAGCCCGCGGGTGTGCGCCCCTCCACTTT.

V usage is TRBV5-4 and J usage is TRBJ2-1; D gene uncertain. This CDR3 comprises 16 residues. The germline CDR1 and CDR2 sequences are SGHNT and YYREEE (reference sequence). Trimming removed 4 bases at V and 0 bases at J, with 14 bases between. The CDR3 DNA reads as TGTGCCAGCAGCGACGGACGGTCGAGCTCCTACAATGAGCAGTTCTTC. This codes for CASSDGRSSSYNEQFF.

The CDR3 is CASSLGTGENTEAFF. DNA of the CDR3: TGTGCCAGCAGCTTGGGGACAGGGGAGAACACTGAAGCTTTCTTT. V usage is TRBV5-4 and J usage is TRBJ1-1; TRBD1 aligns across 9 bases. Trimming at V came to 0 bases and at J to 1 base, leaving 1 base not matched to a gene. CDR1 and CDR2 (germline): SGHNT, YYREEE (reference sequence). CDR3 length equals 15 residues.

The CDR3 DNA reads as TGTGCCAGCACCCCCAGTGGGCACTATGGCTACACCTTC. Translated: CASTPSGHYGYTF. The chain links TRBV9 to TRBJ1-2; D is ambiguous. The CDR3 covers 13 residues. CDR1 is SGDLS, CDR2 YYNGEE, per germline. Trimming removed 6 bases at V and 3 bases at J, with 12 bases between.

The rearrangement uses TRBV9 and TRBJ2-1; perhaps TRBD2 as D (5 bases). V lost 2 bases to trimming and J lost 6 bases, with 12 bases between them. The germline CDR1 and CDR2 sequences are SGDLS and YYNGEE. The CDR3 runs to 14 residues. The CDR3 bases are TGTGCCAGCAGCGTGGCTAGCCTCGGCAATGAGCAGTTCTTC. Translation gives CASSVASLGNEQFF.

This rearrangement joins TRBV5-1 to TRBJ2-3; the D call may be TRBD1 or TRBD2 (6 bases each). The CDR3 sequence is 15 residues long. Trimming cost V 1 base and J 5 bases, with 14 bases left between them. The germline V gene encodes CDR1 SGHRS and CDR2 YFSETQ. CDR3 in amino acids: CASSLNGRGGDTQYF. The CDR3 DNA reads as TGCGCCAGCAGCTTGAACGGGAGAGGGGGAGATACGCAGTATTTT.

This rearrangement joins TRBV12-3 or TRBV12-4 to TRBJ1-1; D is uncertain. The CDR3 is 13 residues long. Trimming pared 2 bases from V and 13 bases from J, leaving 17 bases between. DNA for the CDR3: TGTGCCAGCAGTTTACCCGGATCGGCCGTCGATTTCTTT. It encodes CASSLPGSAVDFF.

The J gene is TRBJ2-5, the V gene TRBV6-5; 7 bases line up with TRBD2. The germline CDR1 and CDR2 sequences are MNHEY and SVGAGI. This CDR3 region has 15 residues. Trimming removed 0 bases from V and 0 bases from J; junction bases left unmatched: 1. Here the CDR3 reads CASSYSGGYQETQYF. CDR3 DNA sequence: TGTGCCAGCAGTTACTCGGGGGGGTACCAAGAGACCCAGTACTTC.

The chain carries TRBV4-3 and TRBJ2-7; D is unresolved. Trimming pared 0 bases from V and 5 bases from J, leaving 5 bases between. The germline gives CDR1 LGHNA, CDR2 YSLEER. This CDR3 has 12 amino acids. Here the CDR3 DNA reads TGCGCCAGCAGCCAAGATCGTAACGAGCAGTACTTC. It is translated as CASSQDRNEQYF.

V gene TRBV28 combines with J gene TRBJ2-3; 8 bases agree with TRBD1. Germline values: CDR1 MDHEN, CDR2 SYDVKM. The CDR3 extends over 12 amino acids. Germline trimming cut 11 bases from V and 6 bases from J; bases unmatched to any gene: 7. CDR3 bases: TGTGCCCATGGACAGGGTTGGGATACGCAGTATTTT. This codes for CAHGQGWDTQYF.

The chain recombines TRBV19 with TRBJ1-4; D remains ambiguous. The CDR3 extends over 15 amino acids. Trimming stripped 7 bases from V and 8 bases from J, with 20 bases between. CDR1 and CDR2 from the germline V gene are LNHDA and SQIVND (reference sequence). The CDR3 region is CASTTLLGYEEKLFF. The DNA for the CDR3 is TGTGCCAGTACCACCCTATTGGGTTATGAGGAAAAACTGTTTTTT. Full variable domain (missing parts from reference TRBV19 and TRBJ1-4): DGGITQSPKYLFRKEGQNVTLSCEQNLNHDAMYWYRQDPGQGLRLIYYSQIVNDFQKGDIAEGYSVSREKKESFPLTVTSAQKNPTAFYLCASTTLLGYEEKLFFGSGTQLSVL.

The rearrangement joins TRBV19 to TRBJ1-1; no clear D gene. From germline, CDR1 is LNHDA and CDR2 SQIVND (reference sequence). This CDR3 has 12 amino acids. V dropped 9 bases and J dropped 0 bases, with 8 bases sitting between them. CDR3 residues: CASRHMNTEAFF. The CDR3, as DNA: TGTGCCAGCCGACATATGAACACTGAAGCTTTCTTT.